This passage covers 14 T cell receptor beta chains from one sample sequenced in a study of cytomegalovirus exposure and HLA in healthy donors. The PCR contained 60 Vbeta and 13 Jbeta primers. Sequencing used immunoSEQ multiplex PCR; TCRdb keeps in-frame clones, though not all of them. This sample carries 87,000 or so clones, with 15% going to the ten biggest clones. The sample was PBMCs. These receptors came from a man in his fifties in good health and CMV-seropositive.

This chain joins TRBV28 and TRBJ2-7, with 9 bases matching TRBD2. With 5 bases clipped from V and 2 bases from J, the junction kept 4 bases outside the gene matches. Germline lookup yields CDR1 MDHEN and CDR2 SYDVKM. This CDR3 comprises 14 residues. This CDR3 is CASSGLARAYEQYV. For the CDR3, the DNA is TGTGCCAGCAGTGGACTAGCGAGAGCCTACGAGCAGTACGTC.

Details on this clone: Additional DNA sequences in this sample encode the identical CDR3. J is TRBJ2-3 and V is TRBV4-3, with 7 bases matching TRBD1. Germline CDR1 is LGHNA and CDR2 is YSLEER. The junction had 1 base not matched to a gene; V was cut back by 0 bases and J by 4 bases. This CDR3 is built from 14 residues. The CDR3: CASSQDDRADTQYF. As DNA, the CDR3 is TGCGCCAGCAGCCAAGATGACAGGGCAGATACGCAGTATTTT.

The chain has TRBV7-9 and TRBJ1-2, with 8 bases matching TRBD1. V was pared by 1 base and J by 4 bases, with 8 bases of the junction left unmatched. Germline CDR1 reads SEHNR; CDR2 reads FQNEAQ (reference sequence). The CDR3 extends over 16 amino acids. Here the CDR3 DNA reads TGTGCCAGCAGCTTAGAGAACCTGGACAGGGTCTATGGCTACACCTTC. Its protein product is CASSLENLDRVYGYTF.

CDR3 nucleotide sequence: TGTGCCAGTAGTATGGGCGATTCGATCTACAATGAGCAGTTCTTC. Translation: CASSMGDSIYNEQFF. V usage is TRBV19 and J usage is TRBJ2-1; no definite D call. V gave up 3 bases and J gave up 3 bases, with 12 bases separating them. Germline V gene lookup returns CDR1 LNHDA and CDR2 SQIVND (reference sequence). The CDR3 spans 15 residues.

The chain employs TRBV19 and TRBJ2-1; 8 positions match TRBD1. Germline values: CDR1 LNHDA, CDR2 SQIVND (reference sequence). The CDR3 spans 16 residues. With V trimmed by 8 bases and J by 7 bases, 16 bases remained unmatched. Written as DNA, the CDR3 is TGTGCCAGTTCACGAGACGGGACAGGCAATTTAAATGAGCAGTTCTTC. This sequence encodes CASSRDGTGNLNEQFF.

V usage is TRBV28 and J usage is TRBJ2-1; 10 bases agree with TRBD2. This CDR3 spans 14 amino acids. Per germline, CDR1 MDHEN and CDR2 SYDVKM. V lost 4 bases and J lost 8; bases outside the gene matches: 5. The CDR3 DNA is TGTGCCAGCAGTTCCGGGACTAGCGTTGATGAGCAGTTCTTC. Protein sequence: CASSSGTSVDEQFF.

The chain has TRBV2 and TRBJ2-7; D is perhaps TRBD2 (6 bases). From germline, CDR1 is SNHLY and CDR2 FYNNEI. Trimming took off 6 bases at V and 0 bases at J, with 15 bases between the two ends. The CDR3 sequence is 15 residues long. CDR3 sequence: CASSAGTFYSYEQYF. The CDR3 DNA reads TGTGCCAGCAGCGCCGGGACTTTCTACTCCTACGAGCAGTACTTC.

The rearrangement links TRBV2 to TRBJ1-1; D is perhaps TRBD1 (6 bases). Trimming removed 5 bases at V and 2 bases at J, with 15 bases between. The CDR3 is 15 amino acids. Per the germline V gene, CDR1 is SNHLY and CDR2 is FYNNEI. This CDR3 is CASSRDIGTNTEAFF. CDR3 sequence (DNA): TGTGCCAGCAGTCGGGACATTGGGACCAACACTGAAGCTTTCTTT.

This rearrangement joins TRBV9 to TRBJ2-7; 10 bases match TRBD1. CDR3 length: 13 amino acids. The junction had 3 bases not matched to a gene; V was cut back by 3 bases and J by 6 bases. Germline V lookup: CDR1 SGDLS, CDR2 YYNGEE. The CDR3 loop is CASSDRDRGEQYF. The CDR3 DNA follows: TGTGCCAGCAGCGACCGGGACAGGGGCGAGCAGTACTTC.

The CDR3 protein is CASIAGGGTEAFF. The CDR3, as DNA: TGTGCCAGTATAGCAGGGGGCGGAACTGAAGCTTTCTTT. The chain employs TRBV19 and TRBJ1-1; 8 bases line up with TRBD1. V trimming: 7 bases; J trimming: 5 bases; junction bases outside the gene matches: 6. Germline V gene data show CDR1 as LNHDA and CDR2 as SQIVND (reference sequence). The CDR3 covers 13 residues.

The chain couples TRBV7-9 to TRBJ1-2, with no clear D. The germline CDR1 and CDR2 sequences are SEHNR and FQNEAQ (reference sequence). The V end was cut by 5 bases, the J end by 4 bases, with 11 bases between. CDR3 size: 13 residues. The CDR3 DNA is TGTGCCAGCAGCCCTGGGGAGGGCTATGGCTACACCTTC. Translation: CASSPGEGYGYTF.

The chain employs TRBV5-8 and TRBJ1-2; D may be TRBD1 (6 bases). Looked up from germline, CDR1 is SGHTS and CDR2 is YDEGEE. The CDR3 is 14 residues long. V was clipped by 0 bases and J by 0 bases, with 6 bases between them. CDR3 protein: CASSLDRANYGYTF. The CDR3 nucleotides are TGTGCCAGCAGCTTGGACAGGGCTAACTATGGCTACACCTTC.

CDR3 amino acids: CASSLSHEQYF. In DNA form, the CDR3 reads TGTGCCAGCAGCTTAAGCCACGAGCAGTACTTC. The chain combines TRBV7-2 with TRBJ2-7; the D is unclear. V lost 2 bases and J 5 bases, leaving 4 bases between the germline ends. This CDR3 comprises 11 residues. Germline values: CDR1 SGHTA, CDR2 FQGNSA.

The chain links TRBV11-2 to TRBJ1-1, with D hard to call. The CDR3 contains 18 residues. Germline V lookup: CDR1 SGHAT, CDR2 FQNNGV. V lost 1 base, J lost 7 bases, and 25 bases lay in between. Written as DNA, the CDR3 is TGTGCCAGCAGCTTAGTACGAGGGCGGGTCGGCAGAGAGGGTGAAGCTTTCTTT. This sequence encodes CASSLVRGRVGREGEAFF.